The clone carrying this T cell receptor (beta chain) was counted many times. The antigen is unknown. This sample was taken from a study of T cells after yellow fever vaccination. General study points: FACS-sorted repertoires could contain abundant clonotypes contaminating from the bulk population. Reappearance after the booster was observed for most primary-vaccination clones (96% CD4, about 91% CD8).

Germline V gives CDR1 SGHRS, CDR2 YFSETQ. Deletions cut 4 bases from V and 0 bases from J, with 17 bases between. The length of the CDR3 is 16 residues. 5'RACE template switching generated TCR cDNA, adding a universal primer site and UMIs. TCRdb reanalysed the 5' RACE reads using MiXCR and keeps one entry per CDR3 protein. The table has tens of thousands of distinct CDR3 sequences, 7.1% seen once; the top ten hold roughly a third. The clonotype originates from a man between 18 and 29 years old who received the YFV17D yellow fever vaccine. The chain couples TRBV5-1 to TRBJ2-7; D gene unclear. The sample was CD8+ T cells sorted from PBMCs, taken 5 days after the first yellow fever vaccination. Here the CDR3 reads CASSNRRTGPSYEQYF. CDR3 sequence (DNA): TGCGCCAGCAGCAACCGGCGGACGGGCCCCTCCTACGAGCAGTACTTC.